This is a list of T cell receptor beta chains from one sample in a study of T cell repertoires in cytomegalovirus infection. TCRdb reprocessed the reads with MiXCR, giving one entry per CDR3 protein. The sample holds about 130,000 distinct CDR3 sequences, more than 7% seen once. The sequenced sample was PBMCs. The source is a human donor in good health (CMV status not recorded). Some clones in this sample may be carry-over from other donors' samples. Both conserved end residues are part of each CDR3. Fields, in order: V gene, J gene, clone size, CDR3 length, D gene, CDR3 DNA, CDR3 protein. D genes are given only for firm matches. Clone size is stated in some rows and not others, as once, few, many or a class when expanded.

>TRBV28|TRBJ1-4|many|15|TRBD1
TGTGCCAGCAGCCTCACGGGGACAGGGGAAGAAAAACTGTTTTTT
CASSLTGTGEEKLFF
>TRBV7-2|TRBJ1-2|many|16|NA
TGTGCCAGCAGCTTTCGAAAACCAGGGTCGGGGAATGGCTACACCTTC
CASSFRKPGSGNGYTF
>TRBV11-2|TRBJ2-2|many|12|TRBD1
TGTGCCAGCAGCTTAGAGAACAGGGGGCTGTTTTTT
CASSLENRGLFF
>TRBV9|TRBJ2-3|many|14|NA
TGTGCCAGCAGCGTAGAACAGCGCACAGATACGCAGTATTTT
CASSVEQRTDTQYF
>TRBV6-2/TRBV6-3|TRBJ1-1|many|14|NA
TGTGCCAGCAGCCCGGAGTTAATGAACACTGAAGCTTTCTTT
CASSPELMNTEAFF
>TRBV7-3|TRBJ2-2|NA|14|TRBD1
TGTGCCAGCAGCTCTGCAGGGGGCATCGGGGAGCTGTTTTTT
CASSSAGGIGELFF
>TRBV12-3/TRBV12-4|TRBJ1-4|many|17|TRBD1
TGTGCCAGCACCCTTCACGGGGGGGGACAGGGCGGTGAAAAACTGTTTTTT
CASTLHGGGQGGEKLFF
>TRBV20-1|TRBJ1-1|few|16|TRBD1
TGCAGTGTTCAAGGGGGCCGGGGGGGGCGGAACACTGAAGCTTTCTTT
CSVQGGRGGRNTEAFF
>TRBV28|TRBJ2-4|many|14|NA
TGTGCCAGCAGTCGGGCCGGGGGGCGAAACATTCAGTACTTC
CASSRAGGRNIQYF
>TRBV7-9|TRBJ2-3|many|13|NA
TGTGCCAGCAGCTTCTTCTCTTCAGATACGCAGTATTTT
CASSFFSSDTQYF
>TRBV28|TRBJ1-4|many|12|NA
TGTGCCAGCAGAAGAGGTAATGAAAAACTGTTTTTT
CASRRGNEKLFF
>TRBV29-1|TRBJ1-4|NA|17|NA
TGCAGCGTTGAAAAGTTGAGGGGGGCAGCAACTAATGAAAAACTGTTTTTT
CSVEKLRGAATNEKLFF
>TRBV14|TRBJ1-1|many|15|NA
TGTGCCAGCAGCCTACAGGAGGTCCCCAGGACTGAAGCTTTCTTT
CASSLQEVPRTEAFF
>TRBV6-1|TRBJ2-6|many|15|NA
TGTGCCAGCAGGTTCAGGGGATCTGGGGCCAACGTCCTGACTTTC
CASRFRGSGANVLTF
>TRBV20-1|TRBJ2-3|many|14|NA
TGCAGTGCTAGCGAGCAAGCGGACACAGATACGCAGTATTTT
CSASEQADTDTQYF
>TRBV20-1|TRBJ2-3|many|15|NA
TGCAGTGCTAGAGATGGGAAGTCTAGCACAGATACGCAGTATTTT
CSARDGKSSTDTQYF
>TRBV20-1|TRBJ2-5|many|11|NA
TGCAGTGCTAGAATAGTCGAGACCCAGTACTTC
CSARIVETQYF
>TRBV18|TRBJ1-6|NA|15|TRBD1
TGTGCCAGCTCACCAACAGGGGGTTGGAATTCACCCCTCCACTTT
CASSPTGGWNSPLHF
>TRBV29-1|TRBJ2-5|few|15|TRBD2
TGCAGCGTCGGACTAGCGGGGGCTGTGGGGGAGACCCAGTACTTC
CSVGLAGAVGETQYF
>TRBV24-1|TRBJ2-1|many|16|TRBD2
TGTGCCACCAGTGATCCGGCGGGGGGACTCACAGTTAAGCAGTTCTTC
CATSDPAGGLTVKQFF
>TRBV29-1|TRBJ1-1|many|14|NA
TGCAGCGTTGAAGCCCAGGTCCTGAACACTGAAGCTTTCTTT
CSVEAQVLNTEAFF
>TRBV6-6|TRBJ2-5|few|13|TRBD1
TGTGCCAGCAGACAGGGGGCGAGGGAGACCCAGTACTTC
CASRQGARETQYF
>TRBV7-9|TRBJ2-3|many|13|NA
TGTGCCAGCAGCGCTGCCGGGGAGGATACGCAGTATTTT
CASSAAGEDTQYF
>TRBV6-2/TRBV6-3|TRBJ2-3|few|18|TRBD1
TGTGCCAGCAGTCCCGGGACAGGGGCGAGCTGGGTGACAGATACGCAGTATTTT
CASSPGTGASWVTDTQYF
>TRBV20-1|TRBJ2-3|few|18|TRBD2
TGCAGTGCTAGAGTTTTTGGGAGAAGCGGGGGGGTAAGAGATACGCAGTATTTT
CSARVFGRSGGVRDTQYF
>TRBV28|TRBJ2-4|many|15|TRBD1
TGTGCCAGCAGTTTAGCAGGGGGCGAGCGGAACATTCAGTACTTC
CASSLAGGERNIQYF
>TRBV7-8|TRBJ2-3|many|14|TRBD2
TGTGCCAGCAGGAGGACTAGCGGGGGAGGTACGCAGTATTTT
CASRRTSGGGTQYF
>TRBV28|TRBJ2-2|NA|14|NA
TGTGCCAGCAGTCCGATGATTGGCACCGGGGAGCTGTTTTTT
CASSPMIGTGELFF
>TRBV5-1|TRBJ2-3|many|18|TRBD2
TGCGCCAGCAGCTTGGAGGGACTAGCGGGGGCCTTCAGAGATACGCAGTATTTT
CASSLEGLAGAFRDTQYF
>TRBV19|TRBJ2-7|many|15|TRBD1
TGTGCCAGTAGTACCGGGACAGGGGGACAGTACGAGCAGTACTTC
CASSTGTGGQYEQYF
>TRBV5-5|TRBJ1-1|few|15|NA
TGTGCCAGCAGCTCACATGGCGGCGGTTCCACTGAAGCTTTCTTT
CASSSHGGGSTEAFF
>TRBV7-8|TRBJ2-2|many|14|TRBD2
TGTGCCAGCAGGGAGCGGGAGGTTGGCGGGGAGCTGTTTTTT
CASREREVGGELFF
>TRBV19|TRBJ2-5|many|14|NA
TGTGCCAGTAGTATTGCGTGGGCGCAAGAGACCCAGTACTTC
CASSIAWAQETQYF
>TRBV6-5|TRBJ2-1|few|16|TRBD2
TGTGCCAGCAACGGGGGCCTAGCGGGGTGGAAGAATGAGCAGTTCTTC
CASNGGLAGWKNEQFF
>TRBV5-1|TRBJ2-3|many|14|NA
TGCGCCAGCAGCTTGGGGGGGGCGTCAGATACGCAGTATTTT
CASSLGGASDTQYF
>TRBV11-2|TRBJ2-2|many|16|NA
TGTGCCAGCAGCTTAGCGGGGGGCACGGACACCGGGGAGCTGTTTTTT
CASSLAGGTDTGELFF
>TRBV12-3/TRBV12-4|TRBJ1-2|many|13|NA
TGTGCCAGCAGTTTGCAGGCTAACTATGGCTACACCTTC
CASSLQANYGYTF
>TRBV18|TRBJ2-7|NA|14|NA
TGTGCCAGCTCACCCGGGGGACAAGGATACGAGCAGTACTTC
CASSPGGQGYEQYF
>TRBV5-1|TRBJ2-1|many|15|NA
TGCGCCAGCAGCTCAGGACAGCCGAGGCTCAATGAGCAGTTCTTC
CASSSGQPRLNEQFF
>TRBV28|TRBJ2-5|many|16|TRBD2
TGTGCCAGCAGTTTATTGAGCGGGGGGGGACAAGAGACCCAGTACTTC
CASSLLSGGGQETQYF
>TRBV11-3|TRBJ2-1|many|15|NA
TGTGCCAGCAGCGTAGACTCTATCGCCGGCGATGAGCAGTTCTTC
CASSVDSIAGDEQFF
>TRBV6-1|TRBJ1-1|many|14|NA
TGTGCCAGCAGTACCTTTGCGGGGGAAACTGAAGCTTTCTTT
CASSTFAGETEAFF
>TRBV6-2/TRBV6-3|TRBJ1-1|many|15|NA
TGTGCCAGCAGTTTGACGGGGAAGGGGAACACTGAAGCTTTCTTT
CASSLTGKGNTEAFF
>TRBV20-1|TRBJ2-3|few|17|NA
TGCAGTGCTAGAGTTCCGACCGCCATCCCAGGCACAGATACGCAGTATTTT
CSARVPTAIPGTDTQYF
>TRBV7-8|TRBJ1-4|many|14|NA
TGTGCCAGCAGACTGGGACATGCTAATGAAAAACTGTTTTTT
CASRLGHANEKLFF
>TRBV7-8|TRBJ2-7|many|14|NA
TGTGCCAGCAGCTGGACGGACCTCTCCTACGAGCAGTACTTC
CASSWTDLSYEQYF
>TRBV5-1|TRBJ2-5|many|14|NA
TGCGCCAGCAGCTTGCGGACGGATCAAGAGACCCAGTACTTC
CASSLRTDQETQYF
>TRBV5-1|TRBJ2-7|NA|12|NA
TGCGCCAGCAGCTTGGACCAGTACGAGCAGTACTTC
CASSLDQYEQYF
>TRBV20-1|TRBJ1-1|few|13|NA
TGCAGTGCTACGGCCAGTTTGAACACTGAAGCTTTCTTT
CSATASLNTEAFF
>TRBV14|TRBJ1-1|NA|15|NA
TGTGCCAGCAGCCAAGAGGGACTCTTGAACACTGAAGCTTTCTTT
CASSQEGLLNTEAFF
>TRBV27|TRBJ1-1|NA|13|NA
TGTGCCAGCATCCTTGGGATGAACACTGAAGCTTTCTTT
CASILGMNTEAFF
>TRBV29-1|TRBJ2-4|many|15|NA
TGCAGCGTCCGTTCGGCGGGACAGGCCAAAAACATTCAGTACTTC
CSVRSAGQAKNIQYF
>TRBV2|TRBJ1-1|many|11|NA
TGTGCCAGCGGTGGGAGACAAGAAGCTTTCTTT
CASGGRQEAFF
>TRBV28|TRBJ2-5|many|16|TRBD2
TGTGCCAGCCTCCCTGGGCGCGGGGGGGCCGTGAAGACCCAGTACTTC
CASLPGRGGAVKTQYF
>TRBV20-1|TRBJ1-1|NA|12|NA
TGCAGTGCTGGATCGACAGGAGATGAAGCTTTCTTT
CSAGSTGDEAFF